The 4 T cell receptor beta chains below were found in one sample sequenced in a study of blood T cells in healthy people across ages. A sample-barcoded 5' primer and a J-beta primer mix were used in a second PCR of roughly 7 to 11 cycles. In TCRdb, the 5' RACE reads were re-called with MiXCR into one record per CDR3 protein. Here the sample spans about 640,000 distinct CDR3 sequences, around 31% being singletons. The source material was blood. The receptors stem from an elderly woman in good health.

In this sample, this clonotype turned up many times. The chain has TRBV19 and TRBJ2-7; possible D gene TRBD1, 5 bases. Per germline, CDR1 LNHDA and CDR2 SQIVND (reference sequence). Trimming pared 8 bases from V and 4 bases from J, leaving 9 bases between. CDR3 size: 11 residues. DNA for the CDR3: TGTGCCAGTGGATACAGGTACGAGCAGTACTTC. Translating it yields CASGYRYEQYF.

This clonotype has only a few counts. The chain has TRBV20-1 and TRBJ2-3, with 8 bases that match TRBD2. CDR3 length equals 18 residues. Germline CDR1 DFQATT, CDR2 SNEGSKA (reference sequence). J was trimmed by 3 bases and V by 3 bases; bases with no gene match: 17. This CDR3 is CSASLGGGGSPGTDTQYF. The DNA of the CDR3 is TGCAGTGCTAGCCTGGGGGGCGGGGGGTCCCCCGGGACAGATACGCAGTATTTT.

Comment on this clonotype: This may come from a read error, since a much larger clone is one base off. The rearrangement uses TRBV12-3 or TRBV12-4 and TRBJ1-6; D gene uncertain. The CDR3 contains 13 residues. V lost 7 bases and J lost 11, with 15 bases in between. This CDR3 is CASNTLENPPLHF. The CDR3 DNA reads TGTGCCAGCAATACGTTAGAGAATCCACCCCTCCACTTT.

The sample holds many counts of this clonotype. The chain couples TRBV29-1 to TRBJ1-1, with D unclear. The CDR3 has 14 amino acids. The V end was cut by 4 bases, the J end by 1 base, with 13 bases between. Looked up from germline, CDR1 is SQVTM and CDR2 is ANQGSEA. CDR3 DNA sequence: TGCAGCGTTGTCAAAATCGCGGCGAACACTGAAGCTTTCTTT. Amino acids: CSVVKIAANTEAFF.